This entry is about one TCR beta chain. The data derive from a study of cytotoxic CD8 clonotypes in ibrutinib-treated CLL. About the research overall: Results showed some 25 partial and 2 complete responses; following median around six years, about 15 remained remitted, approximately twelve advanced.

Assay used: immunoSEQ multiplex PCR; TCRdb lists only in-frame clones, some missing. The sample shows hundreds of thousands of clones, roughly 70% of them seen only once. CDR1 and CDR2 from the germline V gene are MNHNY and SVGAGI (reference sequence). V gave up 6 bases and J gave up 3 bases, with 18 bases separating them. The CDR3 length is 16 residues. Cryopreserved PBMCs were the source of approximately 2 micrograms of genomic DNA, which went to TCR beta libraries. The V and J genes are TRBV6-6 and TRBJ2-1; either TRBD1 or TRBD2 may fit D (6 bases each). The TCR sequence derives from a human donor with chronic lymphocytic leukemia. Sequenced material: PBMCs, taken after 24 months of ibrutinib treatment. The chain's CDR3 is CASSLSSRGGYNEQFF. The CDR3 coding sequence is TGTGCCAGCAGCCTTTCCAGCAGGGGAGGCTACAATGAGCAGTTCTTC.